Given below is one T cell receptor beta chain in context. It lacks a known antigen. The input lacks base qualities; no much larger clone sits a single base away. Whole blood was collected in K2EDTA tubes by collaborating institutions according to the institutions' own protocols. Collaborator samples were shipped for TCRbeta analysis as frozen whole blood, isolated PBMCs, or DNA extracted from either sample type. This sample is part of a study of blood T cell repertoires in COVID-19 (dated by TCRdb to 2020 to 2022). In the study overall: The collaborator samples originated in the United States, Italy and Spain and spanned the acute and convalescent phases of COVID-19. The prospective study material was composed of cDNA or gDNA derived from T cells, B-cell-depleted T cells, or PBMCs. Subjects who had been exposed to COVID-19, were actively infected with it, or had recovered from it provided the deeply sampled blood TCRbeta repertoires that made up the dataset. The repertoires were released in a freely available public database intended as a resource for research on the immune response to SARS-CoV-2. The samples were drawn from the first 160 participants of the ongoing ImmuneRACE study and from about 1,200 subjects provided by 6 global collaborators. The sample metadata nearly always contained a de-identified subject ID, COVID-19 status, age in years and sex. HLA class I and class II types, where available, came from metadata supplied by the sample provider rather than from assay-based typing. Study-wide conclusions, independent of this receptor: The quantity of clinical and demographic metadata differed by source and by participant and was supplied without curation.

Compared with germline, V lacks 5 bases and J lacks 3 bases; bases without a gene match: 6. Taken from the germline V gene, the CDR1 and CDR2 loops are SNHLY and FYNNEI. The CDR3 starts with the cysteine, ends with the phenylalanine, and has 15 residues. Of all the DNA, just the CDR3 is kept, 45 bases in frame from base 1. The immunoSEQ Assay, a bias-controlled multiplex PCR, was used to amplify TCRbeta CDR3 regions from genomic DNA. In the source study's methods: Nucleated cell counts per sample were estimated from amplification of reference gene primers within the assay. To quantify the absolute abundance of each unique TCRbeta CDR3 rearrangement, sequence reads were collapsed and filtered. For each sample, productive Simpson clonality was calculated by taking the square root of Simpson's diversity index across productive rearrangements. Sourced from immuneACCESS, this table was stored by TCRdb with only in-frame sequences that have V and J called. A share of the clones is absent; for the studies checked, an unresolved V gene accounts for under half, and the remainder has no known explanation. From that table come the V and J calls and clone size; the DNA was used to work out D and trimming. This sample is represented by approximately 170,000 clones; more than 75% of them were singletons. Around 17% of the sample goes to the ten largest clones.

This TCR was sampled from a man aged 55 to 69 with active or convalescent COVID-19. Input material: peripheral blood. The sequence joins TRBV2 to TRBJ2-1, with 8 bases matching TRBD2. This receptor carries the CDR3 CASSTSGSIYNEQFF. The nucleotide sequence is TGTGCCAGCAGTACGAGCGGGAGTATCTACAATGAGCAGTTCTTC.